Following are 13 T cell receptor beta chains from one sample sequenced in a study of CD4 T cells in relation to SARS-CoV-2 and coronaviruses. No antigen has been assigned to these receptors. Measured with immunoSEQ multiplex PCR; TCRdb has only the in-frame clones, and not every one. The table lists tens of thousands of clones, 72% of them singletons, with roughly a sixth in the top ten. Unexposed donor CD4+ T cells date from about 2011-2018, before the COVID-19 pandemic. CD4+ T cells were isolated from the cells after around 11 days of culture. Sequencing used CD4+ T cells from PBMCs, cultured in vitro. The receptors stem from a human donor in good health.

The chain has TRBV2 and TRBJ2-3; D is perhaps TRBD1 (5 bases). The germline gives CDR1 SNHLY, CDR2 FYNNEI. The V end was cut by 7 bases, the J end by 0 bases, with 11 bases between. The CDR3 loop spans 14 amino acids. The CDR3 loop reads CASKWGPSTDTQYF. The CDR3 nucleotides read TGTGCCAGCAAATGGGGCCCTAGCACAGATACGCAGTATTTT.

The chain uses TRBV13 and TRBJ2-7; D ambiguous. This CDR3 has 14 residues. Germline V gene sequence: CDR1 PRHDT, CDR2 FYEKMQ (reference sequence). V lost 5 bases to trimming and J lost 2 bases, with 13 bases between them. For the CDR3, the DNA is TGTGCCAGCAGCCCCACTGGCTACACCTACGAGCAGTACTTC. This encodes CASSPTGYTYEQYF. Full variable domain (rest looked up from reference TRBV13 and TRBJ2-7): AAGVIQSPRHLIKEKRETATLKCYPIPRHDTVYWYQQGPGQDPQFLISFYEKMQSDKGSIPDRFSAQQFSDYHSELNMSSLELGDSALYFCASSPTGYTYEQYFGPGTRLTVT.

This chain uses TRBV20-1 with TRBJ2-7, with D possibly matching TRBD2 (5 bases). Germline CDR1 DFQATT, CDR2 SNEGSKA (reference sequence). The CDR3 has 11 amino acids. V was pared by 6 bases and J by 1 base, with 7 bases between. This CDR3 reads CSAGVSYEQYF. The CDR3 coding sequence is TGCAGTGCCGGGGTTTCCTACGAGCAGTACTTC.

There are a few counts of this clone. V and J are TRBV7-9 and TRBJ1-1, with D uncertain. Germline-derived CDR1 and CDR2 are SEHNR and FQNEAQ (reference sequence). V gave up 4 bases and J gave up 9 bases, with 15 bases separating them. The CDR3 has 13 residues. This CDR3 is CASSSFPTTKAFF. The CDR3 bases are TGTGCCAGCAGCTCGTTTCCGACTACTAAAGCTTTCTTT.

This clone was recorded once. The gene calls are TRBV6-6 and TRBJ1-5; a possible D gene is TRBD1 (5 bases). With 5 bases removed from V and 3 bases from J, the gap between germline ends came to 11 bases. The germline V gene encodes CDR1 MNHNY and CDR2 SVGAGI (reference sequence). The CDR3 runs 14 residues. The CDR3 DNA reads TGTGCCAGCAGTGCAACAGGAGCCAATCAGCCCCAGCATTTT. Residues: CASSATGANQPQHF.

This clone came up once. In nucleotides, the CDR3 is TGTGCCAGCAGCTGGGGACAGGGATCGGGTGAGCAGTTCTTC. This encodes CASSWGQGSGEQFF. The chain joins TRBV5-6 to TRBJ2-1; 9 bases match TRBD1. The V segment lost 3 bases and the J segment 9 bases; nucleotides outside the gene matches: 7. The CDR3 has 14 residues. CDR1 is SGHDT and CDR2 is YYEEEE in the germline V gene.

CDR3 amino acids: CASSLGSGPTDEQFF. CDR3 DNA sequence: TGTGCCAGCAGCTTAGGGAGCGGGCCGACGGATGAGCAGTTCTTC. This chain uses TRBV7-3 with TRBJ2-1; possible D gene TRBD2, 6 bases. The CDR3 has 15 residues. The V gene lost 2 bases and the J gene lost 8 bases, with 16 bases spanning the gap. Germline lookup yields CDR1 SGHTA and CDR2 FQGTGA.

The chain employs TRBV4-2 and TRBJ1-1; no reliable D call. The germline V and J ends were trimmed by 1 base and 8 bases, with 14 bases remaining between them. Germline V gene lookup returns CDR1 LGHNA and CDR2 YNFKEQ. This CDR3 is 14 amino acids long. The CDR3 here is CASSQVLAGLEAFF. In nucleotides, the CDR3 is TGTGCCAGCAGCCAAGTATTGGCAGGTCTGGAAGCTTTCTTT.

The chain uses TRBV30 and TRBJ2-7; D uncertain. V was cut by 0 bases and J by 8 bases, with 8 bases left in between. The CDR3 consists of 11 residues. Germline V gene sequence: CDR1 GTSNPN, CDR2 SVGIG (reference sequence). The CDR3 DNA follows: TGTGCCTGGAGTGTAGAAAGAAAGCAGTACTTC. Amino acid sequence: CAWSVERKQYF.

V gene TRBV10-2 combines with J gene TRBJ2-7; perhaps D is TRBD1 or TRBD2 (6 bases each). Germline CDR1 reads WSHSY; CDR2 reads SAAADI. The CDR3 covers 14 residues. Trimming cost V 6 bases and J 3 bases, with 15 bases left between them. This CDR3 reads CASSPTGGGYEQYF. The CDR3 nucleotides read TGCGCCAGCAGCCCGACCGGGGGCGGCTACGAGCAGTACTTC.

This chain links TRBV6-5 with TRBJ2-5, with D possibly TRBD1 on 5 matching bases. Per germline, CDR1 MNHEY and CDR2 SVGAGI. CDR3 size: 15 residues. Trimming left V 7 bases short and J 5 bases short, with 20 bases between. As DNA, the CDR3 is TGTGCCAGCACCTCCCAGGGAAGAGTGGTGGAGACCCAGTACTTC. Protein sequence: CASTSQGRVVETQYF.

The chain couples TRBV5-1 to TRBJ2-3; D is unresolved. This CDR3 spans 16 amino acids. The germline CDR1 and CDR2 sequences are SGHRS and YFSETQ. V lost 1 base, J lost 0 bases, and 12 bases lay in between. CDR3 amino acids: CASSLLVSSSTDTQYF. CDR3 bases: TGCGCCAGCAGCTTGCTTGTGAGTTCTAGCACAGATACGCAGTATTTT.

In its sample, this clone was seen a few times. The CDR3 coding sequence is TGTGCCAGCAGCTTGCAGGGGGTCTATGGCTACACCTTC. Amino acid sequence: CASSLQGVYGYTF. The chain combines TRBV3-1 (or the pseudogene TRBV3-2) with TRBJ1-2; 7 bases fit TRBD1. V gave up 5 bases and J gave up 4 bases; unmatched junction bases: 4. CDR1 and CDR2 from the germline V gene are LGHDT and YNNKEL (reference sequence). The CDR3 totals 13 residues.